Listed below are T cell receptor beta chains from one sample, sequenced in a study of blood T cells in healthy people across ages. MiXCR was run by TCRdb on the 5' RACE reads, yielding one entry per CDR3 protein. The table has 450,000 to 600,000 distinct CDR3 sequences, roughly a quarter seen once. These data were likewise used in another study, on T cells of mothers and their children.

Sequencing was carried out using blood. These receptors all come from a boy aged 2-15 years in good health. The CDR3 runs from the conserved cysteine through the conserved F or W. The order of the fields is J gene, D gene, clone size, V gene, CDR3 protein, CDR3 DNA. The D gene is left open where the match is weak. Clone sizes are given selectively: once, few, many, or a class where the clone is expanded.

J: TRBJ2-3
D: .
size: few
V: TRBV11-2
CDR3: CASSRKVLTDTQYF
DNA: TGTGCCAGCAGCCGCAAGGTACTCACAGATACGCAGTATTTT

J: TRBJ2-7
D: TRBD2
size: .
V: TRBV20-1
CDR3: CSARNSGSPSYEQYF
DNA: TGCAGTGCTAGAAATAGCGGGAGCCCATCCTACGAGCAGTACTTC

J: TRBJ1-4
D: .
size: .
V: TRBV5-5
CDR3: CASSLADRGTNEKLFF
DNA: TGTGCCAGCAGCTTGGCCGATCGGGGAACTAATGAAAAACTGTTTTTT

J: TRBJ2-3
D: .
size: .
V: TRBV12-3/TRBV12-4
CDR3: CASRPLTGVRLDTQYF
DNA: TGTGCCAGCAGACCCCTGACAGGTGTACGGTTGGATACGCAGTATTTT

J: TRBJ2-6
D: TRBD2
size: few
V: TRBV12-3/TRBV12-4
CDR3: CASSFVVAGFSGANVLTF
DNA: TGTGCCAGCAGTTTTGTTGTAGCGGGCTTCTCTGGGGCCAACGTCCTGACTTTC

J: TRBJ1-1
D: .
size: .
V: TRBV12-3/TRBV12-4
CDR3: CASSFGITEAFF
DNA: TGTGCCAGCAGTTTCGGAATCACTGAAGCTTTCTTT

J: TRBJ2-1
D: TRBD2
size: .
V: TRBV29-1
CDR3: CSETGLAGIASEQFF
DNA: TGCAGCGAAACCGGACTAGCGGGGATAGCAAGTGAGCAGTTCTTC

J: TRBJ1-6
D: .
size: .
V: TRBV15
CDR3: CATSRVIDHRDWILSYNSPLHF
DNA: TGTGCCACCAGCAGAGTGATCGATCACAGGGACTGGATCCTCTCCTATAATTCACCCCTCCACTTT

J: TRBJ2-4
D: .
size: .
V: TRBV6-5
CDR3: CASSRQGFRNIQYF
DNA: TGTGCCAGCAGCCGCCAGGGTTTTAGAAACATTCAGTACTTC

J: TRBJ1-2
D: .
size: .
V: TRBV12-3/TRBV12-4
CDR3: CASSGLKSDRNYGYTF
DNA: TGTGCCAGCAGCGGTTTAAAGTCGGACCGGAACTATGGCTACACCTTC

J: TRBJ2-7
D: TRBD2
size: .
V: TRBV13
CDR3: CASSYRYGGGPYEQYF
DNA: TGTGCCAGCAGCTATAGGTATGGCGGGGGGCCCTACGAGCAGTACTTC

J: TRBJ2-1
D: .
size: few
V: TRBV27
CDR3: CASSPLPNNEQFF
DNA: TGTGCCAGCAGTCCTCTACCGAACAATGAGCAGTTCTTC

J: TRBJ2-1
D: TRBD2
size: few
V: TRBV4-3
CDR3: CASSQVLIAGITNNEQFF
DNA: TGCGCCAGCAGCCAAGTTCTGATAGCGGGAATCACCAACAATGAGCAGTTCTTC

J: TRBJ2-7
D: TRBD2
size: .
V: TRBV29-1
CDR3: CSVEGLAGPSYEQYF
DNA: TGCAGCGTTGAAGGACTAGCGGGACCCTCCTACGAGCAGTACTTC

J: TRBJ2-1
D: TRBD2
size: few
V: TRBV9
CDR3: CASSPGSGEYNEQFF
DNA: TGTGCCAGCAGCCCCGGTAGCGGGGAATACAATGAGCAGTTCTTC

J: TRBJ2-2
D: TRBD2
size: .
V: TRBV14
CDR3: CASSPTKQGTSERGSAGELFF
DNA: TGTGCCAGCAGCCCTACGAAACAAGGGACTAGCGAGAGAGGGTCCGCCGGGGAGCTGTTTTTT

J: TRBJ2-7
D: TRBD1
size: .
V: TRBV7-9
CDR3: CASSLGTGGEEQYF
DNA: TGTGCCAGCAGCTTAGGGACAGGGGGAGAAGAGCAGTACTTC

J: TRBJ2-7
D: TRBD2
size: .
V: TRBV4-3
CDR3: CASSPRRGDEQYF
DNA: TGCGCCAGCAGCCCCCGTCGGGGGGACGAGCAGTACTTC

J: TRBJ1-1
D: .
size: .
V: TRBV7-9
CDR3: CASSRGPQAFF
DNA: TGTGCCAGCAGCCGGGGGCCCCAAGCTTTCTTT

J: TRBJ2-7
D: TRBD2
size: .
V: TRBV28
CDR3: CASSLPLAGGYEQYF
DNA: TGTGCCAGCAGTCTACCACTAGCGGGAGGCTACGAGCAGTACTTC

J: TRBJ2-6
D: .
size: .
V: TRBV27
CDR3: CASSWGGGGFSGANVLTF
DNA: TGTGCCAGCAGTTGGGGAGGGGGCGGATTCTCTGGGGCCAACGTCCTGACTTTC

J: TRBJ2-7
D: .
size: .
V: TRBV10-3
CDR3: CAISSRQSEQYF
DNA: TGTGCCATCAGTTCTAGACAGTCCGAGCAGTACTTC

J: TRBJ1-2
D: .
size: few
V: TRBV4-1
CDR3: CASSQGRDGGYTF
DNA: TGCGCCAGCAGCCAAGGCAGGGATGGTGGCTACACCTTC